Listed below are T cell receptor beta chains from one sample, sequenced in a study of shared clonotypes between healthy human individuals. Clones were read by immunoSEQ multiplex PCR, and TCRdb kept only the in-frame ones, dropping some. Of about 380,000 clones listed, 90% to 98% are singletons. Specimen: memory CD8+ T cells sorted from blood. The origin of the receptors is a young man in good health. Each CDR3 is given with its conserved first and last residue. D genes are given only for firm matches. Clone size is stated in some rows and not others, as once, few, many or a class when expanded.

NA TRBD2 TRBJ2-1 TRBV7-2 TGTGCCAGCAGTCGAGCGGGACTAGCGGTCTACAATGAGCAGTTCTTC CASSRAGLAVYNEQFF
NA TRBD2 TRBJ2-1 TRBV5-5 TGTGCCAGCAGCTCAACTGCATCTAGCGGGAGTTTCGGTGAGCAGTTCTTC CASSSTASSGSFGEQFF
NA NA TRBJ2-3 TRBV7-9 TGTGCCAGCAGCTTACCCCCGGGGCCCACAGATACGCAGTATTTT CASSLPPGPTDTQYF
NA NA TRBJ2-1 TRBV6-4 TGTGCCAGCAGTGACTCGGATGAGCAGTTCTTC CASSDSDEQFF
once TRBD1 TRBJ2-7 TRBV7-8 TGTGCCAGCAGCTTAGCGCGGACAGGGCACTACGAGCAGTACTTC CASSLARTGHYEQYF
NA TRBD1 TRBJ2-7 TRBV5-1 TGCGCCAGCAGCTCAGCCGGGACAGGGGTAAGGTCGGAGCAGTACTTC CASSSAGTGVRSEQYF
NA NA TRBJ2-2 TRBV9 TGTGCCAGCAGCGCCGGAACGGGATACACCGGGGAGCTGTTTTTT CASSAGTGYTGELFF
NA NA TRBJ2-1 TRBV28 TGTGCCAGCAGCCAATTAGAGCTCCTCTACAATGAGCAGTTCTTC CASSQLELLYNEQFF
NA TRBD1 TRBJ1-1 TRBV19 TGTGCCAGCTGGGGACAGTCGAACACTGAAGCTTTCTTT CASWGQSNTEAFF
NA NA TRBJ2-7 TRBV5-6 TGTGCCAGCAGCTTAGGGGGTCCCTACGAGCAGTACTTC CASSLGGPYEQYF
NA NA TRBJ1-3 TRBV5-6 TGTGCCAGCCGGAAGGCTGCTGGAAACACCATATATTTT CASRKAAGNTIYF
NA TRBD1 TRBJ1-2 TRBV6-5 TGTGCCAGCAGTGCTCCGGGACAGCTTTACGGTGGCTACACCTTC CASSAPGQLYGGYTF
NA TRBD2 TRBJ2-1 TRBV19 TGTGCCAGTAGTAGACTAGCGGAGCAGTTCTTC CASSRLAEQFF
NA NA TRBJ2-7 TRBV6-5 TGTGCCAGCAGGAGAAATATTAGGTCCTACGAGCAGTACTTC CASRRNIRSYEQYF
once NA TRBJ2-7 TRBV11-2 TGTGCCAGCAGCCTAGAATCAGGGTCCGCAGCTTCCTACGAGCAGTACTTC CASSLESGSAASYEQYF
NA NA TRBJ1-5 TRBV7-9 TGTGCCAGCAGCTTAGCGGGGGGGGCGTCCCAGCCCCAGCATTTT CASSLAGGASQPQHF
NA NA TRBJ2-2 TRBV9 TGTGCCAGCAGCGTTGGAGCGTTCACCGGGGAGCTGTTTTTT CASSVGAFTGELFF
NA TRBD1 TRBJ2-2 TRBV2 TGTGCCAGCAGTGATAGACAGGGGGTTGAACATGCCACACTCGGGGAGCTGTTTTTT CASSDRQGVEHATLGELFF
NA NA TRBJ2-7 TRBV5-1 TGCGCCAGCAGGCCCGAATGGTCGGGAGCTCGAGAGCAGTACTTC CASRPEWSGAREQYF
NA NA TRBJ1-3 TRBV15 TGTGCCACCAGCAGTCAAAGAAACTCTGGAAACACCATATATTTT CATSSQRNSGNTIYF
NA NA TRBJ1-1 TRBV7-9 TGTGCCAGCAGCTTACCGACGGGGGGCTCGGACACTGAAGCTTTCTTT CASSLPTGGSDTEAFF
NA TRBD1 TRBJ2-7 TRBV4-2 TGTGCCAGCAGCCGGGGACAGGGGGCCTACGAGCAGTACTTC CASSRGQGAYEQYF
NA NA TRBJ2-3 TRBV9 TGTGCCAGCAGCGCCCTTGCCAGGGCAGATACGCAGTATTTT CASSALARADTQYF
NA NA TRBJ1-2 TRBV18 TGTGCCAGCTCACCGTCAGGGGCTGGCTACACCTTC CASSPSGAGYTF
once TRBD2 TRBJ2-5 TRBV7-2 TGTGCCAGCAGCTTAGTTTGGTCGGGAGGGGCCCAAGAGACCCAGTACTTC CASSLVWSGGAQETQYF
NA NA TRBJ2-5 TRBV11-2 TGTGCCAGCAGCCCCGACTACTACCAAGAGACCCAGTACTTC CASSPDYYQETQYF
NA NA TRBJ1-5 TRBV7-8 TGTGCCAGCAGCTTAGGCGGGATATTCGTCGAGTGGCCCCAGCATTTT CASSLGGIFVEWPQHF
NA NA TRBJ1-1 TRBV30 TGTGCCTGGAGTGTTACTAGGGGACGGGTTGGCACTGAAGCTTTCTTT CAWSVTRGRVGTEAFF
NA NA TRBJ2-5 TRBV5-1 TGCGCCAGCATGACAGGCCCCCAAGAGACCCAGTACTTC CASMTGPQETQYF
NA NA TRBJ1-2 TRBV18 TGTGCCAGCTCACAGGACCAGGGTTGGTATGGCTACACCTTC CASSQDQGWYGYTF
NA NA TRBJ2-7 TRBV19 TGTGCCAGTAGTCCCGCCCCGACAGTCCGCCTTTACGAGCAGTACTTC CASSPAPTVRLYEQYF
NA NA TRBJ1-1 TRBV7-6 TGTGCCAGCAGCTTAGTGGCGGGCTCGCTAGCTTTCTTT CASSLVAGSLAFF
NA NA TRBJ1-5 TRBV7-9 TGTGCCACCTGGGACGGTAGCAATCAGCCCCAGCATTTT CATWDGSNQPQHF
few NA TRBJ2-5 TRBV20-1 TGCAGTGCTAGAGCGGGAGAGACCCAGTACTTC CSARAGETQYF
once NA TRBJ2-3 TRBV19 TGTGCCAGTAGTACCACAGATACGCAGTATTTT CASSTTDTQYF
NA TRBD1 TRBJ1-3 TRBV6-1 TGTGCCAGCAGAGAGACAGGGGAAAACACCATATATTTT CASRETGENTIYF
NA NA TRBJ2-7 TRBV10-3 TGTGCCATCAAGAAGGTGGGCGAGCAGTACTTC CAIKKVGEQYF
NA NA TRBJ2-1 TRBV5-6 TGTGCCAGCAGCTTGGTGGGGGCGGAGGAGCAGTTCTTC CASSLVGAEEQFF
NA TRBD2 TRBJ2-2 TRBV2 TGTGCCAGCAGTTTGGAGCGGGAAGTCGGGGAGCTGTTTTTT CASSLEREVGELFF
NA NA TRBJ2-1 TRBV5-3 TGTGCCAGCGAGAGGAGCGGGCTCTCCTACAATGAGCAGTTCTTC CASERSGLSYNEQFF
NA NA TRBJ2-5 TRBV2 TGTGCCAGCAGTGCAGGGGGGCAGGAGACCCAGTACTTC CASSAGGQETQYF
NA TRBD2 TRBJ2-3 TRBV2 TGTGCCAGCCATCCCAAGCGGGAGGAGGGAGATACGCAGTATTTT CASHPKREEGDTQYF
NA TRBD2 TRBJ2-2 TRBV4-1 TGCGCCAGCAGCCAGGAGACTAGCGGGATGAACACCGGGGAGCTGTTTTTT CASSQETSGMNTGELFF
NA NA TRBJ2-1 TRBV11-3 TGTGCCAGCAGCTTACCCCCCCGGGACAAATATTACAATGAGCAGTTCTTC CASSLPPRDKYYNEQFF
NA NA TRBJ1-1 TRBV12-5 TGTGCTAGTGGTTTGGTAGCCGGGCGGTTTCGGACTGAAGCTTTCTTT CASGLVAGRFRTEAFF
NA NA TRBJ2-7 TRBV5-1 TGCGCCAGCAGCTTGGGACCGGCCTACGAGCAGTACTTC CASSLGPAYEQYF
NA TRBD2 TRBJ2-5 TRBV19 TGTGCCAGTAGTAACGGACTAGCGCCAAAAGAGACCCAGTACTTC CASSNGLAPKETQYF
NA TRBD2 TRBJ2-2 TRBV6-1 TGTGCCAGCAGTGAACTACTAGCGGGATACACCGGGGAGCTGTTTTTT CASSELLAGYTGELFF
NA NA TRBJ2-3 TRBV5-1 TGCGCCAGCAGCTTGGGGACGAACGGACCTAGCACAGATACGCAGTATTTT CASSLGTNGPSTDTQYF
NA TRBD2 TRBJ2-7 TRBV4-2 TGTGCCAGCAGCCAAGATCAGACTAGCGGCAACTACGAGCAGTACTTC CASSQDQTSGNYEQYF
NA NA TRBJ2-7 TRBV6-5 TGTGCCAGCAGTTACCGGGGACCGAAACCCTACGAGCAGTACTTC CASSYRGPKPYEQYF
NA NA TRBJ2-1 TRBV14 TGTGCCAGCAGCCAAGGGGCCAGGCAGTTCTTC CASSQGARQFF
once TRBD2 TRBJ2-5 TRBV6-4 TGTGCCAGCAGCCTAGGGATGTCTAGCGGGAGGCGAGAGACCCAGTACTTC CASSLGMSSGRRETQYF
NA TRBD1 TRBJ2-7 TRBV6-1 TGTGCCAGCATTCAGTCCTACAGGGGGCCCCACGAGCAGTACTTC CASIQSYRGPHEQYF